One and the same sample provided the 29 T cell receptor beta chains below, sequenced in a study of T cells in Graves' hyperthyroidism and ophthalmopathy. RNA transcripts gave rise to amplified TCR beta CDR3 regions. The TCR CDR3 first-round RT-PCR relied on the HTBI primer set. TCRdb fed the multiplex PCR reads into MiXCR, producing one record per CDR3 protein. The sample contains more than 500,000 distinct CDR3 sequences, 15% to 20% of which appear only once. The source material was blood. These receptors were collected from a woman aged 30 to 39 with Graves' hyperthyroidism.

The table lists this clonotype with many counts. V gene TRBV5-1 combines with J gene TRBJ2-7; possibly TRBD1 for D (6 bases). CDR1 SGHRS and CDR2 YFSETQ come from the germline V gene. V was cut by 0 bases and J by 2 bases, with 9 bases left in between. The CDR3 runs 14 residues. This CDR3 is CASSLGDIAYEQYF. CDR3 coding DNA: TGCGCCAGCAGCTTGGGGGACATAGCCTACGAGCAGTACTTC.

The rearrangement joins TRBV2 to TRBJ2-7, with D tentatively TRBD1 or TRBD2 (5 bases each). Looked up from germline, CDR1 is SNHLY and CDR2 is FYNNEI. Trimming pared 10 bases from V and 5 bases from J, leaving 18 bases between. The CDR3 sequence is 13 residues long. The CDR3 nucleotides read TGTGCCATCTCAGGGACGCGGATCCACGAGCAGTACTTC. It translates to CAISGTRIHEQYF.

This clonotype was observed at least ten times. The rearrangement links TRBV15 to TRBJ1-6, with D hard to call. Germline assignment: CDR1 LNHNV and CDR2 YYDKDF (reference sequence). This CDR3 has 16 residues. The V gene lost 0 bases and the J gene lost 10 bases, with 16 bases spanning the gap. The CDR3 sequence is CATSRDAARIGSPLHF. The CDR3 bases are TGTGCCACCAGCAGAGATGCGGCGCGGATAGGATCACCCCTCCACTTT.

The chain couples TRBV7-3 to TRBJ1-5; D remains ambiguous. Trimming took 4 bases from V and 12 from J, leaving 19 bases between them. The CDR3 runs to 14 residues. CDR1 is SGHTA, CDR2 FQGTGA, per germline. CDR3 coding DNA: TGTGCCAGCAGCTCTTTGGGTGGCCCAGGTCACCAGCATTTT. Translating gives CASSSLGGPGHQHF.

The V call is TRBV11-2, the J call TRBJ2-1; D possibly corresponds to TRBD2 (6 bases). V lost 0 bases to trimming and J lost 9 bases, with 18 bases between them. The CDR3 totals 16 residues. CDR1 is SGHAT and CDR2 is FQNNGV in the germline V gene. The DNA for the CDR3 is TGTGCCAGCAGCTTAGAAGGTGGAATGGGAGGATCTGAGCAGTTCTTC. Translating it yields CASSLEGGMGGSEQFF.

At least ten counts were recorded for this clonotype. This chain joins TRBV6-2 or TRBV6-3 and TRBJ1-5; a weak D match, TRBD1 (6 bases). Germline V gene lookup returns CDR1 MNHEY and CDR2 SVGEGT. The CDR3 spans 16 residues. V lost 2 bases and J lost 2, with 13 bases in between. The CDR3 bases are TGTGCCAGCAGTTACGGTGCTACAGGGCGCAATCAGCCCCAGCATTTT. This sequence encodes CASSYGATGRNQPQHF.

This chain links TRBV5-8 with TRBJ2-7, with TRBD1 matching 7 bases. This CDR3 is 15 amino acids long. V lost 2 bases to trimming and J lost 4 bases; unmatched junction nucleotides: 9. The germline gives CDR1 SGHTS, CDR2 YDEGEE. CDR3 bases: TGTGCCAGCAGCTTTCCCGACAGGGTGGGGTACGAGCAGTACTTC. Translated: CASSFPDRVGYEQYF. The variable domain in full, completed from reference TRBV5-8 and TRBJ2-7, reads EAGVTQSPTHLIKTRGQQATLRCSPISGHTSVYWYQQALGLGLQFLLWYDEGEERNRGNFPPRFSGRQFPNYSSELNVNALELEDSALYLCASSFPDRVGYEQYFGPGTRLTVT.

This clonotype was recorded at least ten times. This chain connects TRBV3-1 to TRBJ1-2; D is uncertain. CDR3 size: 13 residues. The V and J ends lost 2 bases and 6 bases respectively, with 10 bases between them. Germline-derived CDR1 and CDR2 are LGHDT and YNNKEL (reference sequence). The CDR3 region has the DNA TGTGCCAGCAGCCAACAAGACGTTGATGGCTACACCTTC. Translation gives CASSQQDVDGYTF.

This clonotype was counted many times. DNA for the CDR3: TGTGCCAGCAGTGGGATCACTAATGTCAATGAGCAGTTCTTC. Its protein product is CASSGITNVNEQFF. This rearrangement joins TRBV28 to TRBJ2-1; D gene uncertain. Germline assignment: CDR1 MDHEN and CDR2 SYDVKM. This CDR3 is 14 amino acids long. With 5 bases removed from V and 6 bases from J, the gap between germline ends came to 14 bases.

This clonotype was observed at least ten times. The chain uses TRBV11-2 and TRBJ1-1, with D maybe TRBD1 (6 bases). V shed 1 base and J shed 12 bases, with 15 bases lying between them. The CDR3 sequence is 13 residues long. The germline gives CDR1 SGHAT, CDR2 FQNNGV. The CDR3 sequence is CASSLVQGGMTFF. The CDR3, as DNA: TGTGCCAGCAGCTTAGTACAGGGTGGGATGACTTTCTTT.

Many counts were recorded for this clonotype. CDR3 nucleotides: TGTGCCAGCAGACTGGAAGGGGGCATCAACATTCAGTACTTC. It codes for CASRLEGGINIQYF. The rearrangement links TRBV2 to TRBJ2-4; 7 bases are a match to TRBD1. CDR1 and CDR2 (germline): SNHLY, FYNNEI. The CDR3 length is 14 residues. Trimming at V came to 6 bases and at J to 7 bases, leaving 9 bases not matched to a gene. Looking up the rest from reference TRBV2 and TRBJ2-4 gives the full variable domain: EPEVTQTPSHQVTQMGQEVILRCVPISNHLYFYWYRQILGQKVEFLVSFYNNEISEKSEIFDDQFSVERPDGSNFTLKIRSTKLEDSAMYFCASRLEGGINIQYFGAGTRLSVL.

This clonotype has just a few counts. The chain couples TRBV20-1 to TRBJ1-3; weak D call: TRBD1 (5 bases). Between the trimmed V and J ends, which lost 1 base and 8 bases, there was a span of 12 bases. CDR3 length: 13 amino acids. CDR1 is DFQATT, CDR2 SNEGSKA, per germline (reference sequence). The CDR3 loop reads CSARGTTEDTIYF. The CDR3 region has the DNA TGCAGTGCTAGAGGGACAACGGAGGACACCATATATTTT.

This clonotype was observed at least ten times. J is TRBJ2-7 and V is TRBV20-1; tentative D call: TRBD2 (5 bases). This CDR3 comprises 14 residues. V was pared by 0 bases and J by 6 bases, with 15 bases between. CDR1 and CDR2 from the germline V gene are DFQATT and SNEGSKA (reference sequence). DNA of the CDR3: TGCAGTGCTAGAGATCTACGGGAAACTCTCGAGCAGTACTTC. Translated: CSARDLRETLEQYF.

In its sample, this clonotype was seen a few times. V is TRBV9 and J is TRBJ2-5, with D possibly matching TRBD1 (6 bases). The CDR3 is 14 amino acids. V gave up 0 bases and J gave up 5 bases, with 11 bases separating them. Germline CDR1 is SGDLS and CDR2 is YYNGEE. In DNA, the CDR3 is TGTGCCAGCAGCGTAGGACAGGCCGAGGAGACCCAGTACTTC. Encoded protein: CASSVGQAEETQYF.

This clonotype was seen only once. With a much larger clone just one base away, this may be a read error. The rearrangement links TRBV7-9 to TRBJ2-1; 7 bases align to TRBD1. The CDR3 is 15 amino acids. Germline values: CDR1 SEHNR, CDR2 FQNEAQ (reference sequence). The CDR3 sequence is CASSSETGPYNERFF. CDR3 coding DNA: TGTGCCAGCAGCTCGGAGACAGGGCCCTACAATGAGCGGTTCTTC. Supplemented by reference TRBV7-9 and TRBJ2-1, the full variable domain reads DTGVSQNPRHKITKRGQNVTFRCDPISEHNRLYWYRQTLGQGPEFLTYFQNEAQLEKSRLLSDRFSAERPKGSFSTLEIQRTEQGDSAMYLCASSSETGPYNERFFGPGTRLTVL.

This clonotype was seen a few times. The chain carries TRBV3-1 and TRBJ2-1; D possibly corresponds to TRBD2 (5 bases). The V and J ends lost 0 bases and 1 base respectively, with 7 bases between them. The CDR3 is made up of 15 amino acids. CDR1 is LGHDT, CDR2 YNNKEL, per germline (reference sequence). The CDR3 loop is CASSQDPGSYNEQFF. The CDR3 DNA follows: TGTGCCAGCAGCCAAGATCCGGGATCCTACAATGAGCAGTTCTTC.

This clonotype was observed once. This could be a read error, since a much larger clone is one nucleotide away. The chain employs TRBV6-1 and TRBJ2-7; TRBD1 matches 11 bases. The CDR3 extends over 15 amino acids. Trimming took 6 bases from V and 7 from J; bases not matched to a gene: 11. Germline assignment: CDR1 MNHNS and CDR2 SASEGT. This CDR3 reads CASSADRGQVNEQYF. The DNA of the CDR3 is TGTGCCAGCAGCGCGGACAGGGGGCAAGTAAATGAGCAGTACTTC.

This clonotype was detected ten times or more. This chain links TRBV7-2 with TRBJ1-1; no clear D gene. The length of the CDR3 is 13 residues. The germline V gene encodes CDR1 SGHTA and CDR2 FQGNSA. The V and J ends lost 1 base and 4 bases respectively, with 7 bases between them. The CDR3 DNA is TGTGCCAGCAGCTTAGACAGTCGCACTGAAGCTTTCTTT. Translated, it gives CASSLDSRTEAFF. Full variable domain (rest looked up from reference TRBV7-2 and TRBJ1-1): GAGVSQSPSNKVTEKGKDVELRCDPISGHTALYWYRQSLGQGLEFLIYFQGNSAPDKSGLPSDRFSAERTGGSVSTLTIQRTQQEDSAVYLCASSLDSRTEAFFGQGTRLTVV.

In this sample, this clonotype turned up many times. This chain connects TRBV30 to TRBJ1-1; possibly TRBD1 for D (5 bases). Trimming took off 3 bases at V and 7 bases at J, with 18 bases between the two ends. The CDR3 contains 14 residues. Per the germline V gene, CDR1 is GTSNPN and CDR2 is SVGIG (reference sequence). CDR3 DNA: TGTGCCTGGAGCATTACCCAGGGTTTGAGTGAAGCTTTCTTT. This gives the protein CAWSITQGLSEAFF.

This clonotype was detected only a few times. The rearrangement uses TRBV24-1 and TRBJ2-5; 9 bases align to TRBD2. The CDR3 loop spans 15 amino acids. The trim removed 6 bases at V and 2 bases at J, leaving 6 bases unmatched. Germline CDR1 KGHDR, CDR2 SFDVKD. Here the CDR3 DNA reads TGTGCCACCAGTTTAGCGGGAGCGGGGCAAGAGACCCAGTACTTC. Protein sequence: CATSLAGAGQETQYF.

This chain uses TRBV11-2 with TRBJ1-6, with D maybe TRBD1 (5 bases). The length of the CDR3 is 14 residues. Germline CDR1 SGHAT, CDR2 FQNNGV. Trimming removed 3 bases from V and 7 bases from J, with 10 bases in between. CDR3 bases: TGTGCCAGCAGCTTTTGGGACCCGAATTCACCCCTCCACTTT. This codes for CASSFWDPNSPLHF.

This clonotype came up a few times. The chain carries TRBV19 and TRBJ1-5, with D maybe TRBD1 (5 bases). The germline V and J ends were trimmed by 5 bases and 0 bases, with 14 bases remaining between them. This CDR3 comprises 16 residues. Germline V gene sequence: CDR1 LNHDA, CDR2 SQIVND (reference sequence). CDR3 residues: CASSQQGDGSNQPQHF. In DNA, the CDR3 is TGTGCCAGTAGTCAGCAGGGCGACGGTAGCAATCAGCCCCAGCATTTT.

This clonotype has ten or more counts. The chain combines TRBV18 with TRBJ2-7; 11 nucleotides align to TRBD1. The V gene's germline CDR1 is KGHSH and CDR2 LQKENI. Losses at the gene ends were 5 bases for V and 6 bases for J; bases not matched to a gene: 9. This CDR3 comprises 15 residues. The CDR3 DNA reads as TGTGCCAGCTCAATCTCCGGGACAGGGGGTTTCGAGCAGTACTTC. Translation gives CASSISGTGGFEQYF.

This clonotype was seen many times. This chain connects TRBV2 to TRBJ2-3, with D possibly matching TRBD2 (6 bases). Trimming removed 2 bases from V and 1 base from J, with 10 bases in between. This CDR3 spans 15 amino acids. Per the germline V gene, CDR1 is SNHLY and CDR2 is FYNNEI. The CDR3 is CASSERASGTDTQYF. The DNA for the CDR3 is TGTGCCAGCAGTGAACGGGCTAGCGGCACAGATACGCAGTATTTT. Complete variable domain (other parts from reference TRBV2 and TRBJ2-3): EPEVTQTPSHQVTQMGQEVILRCVPISNHLYFYWYRQILGQKVEFLVSFYNNEISEKSEIFDDQFSVERPDGSNFTLKIRSTKLEDSAMYFCASSERASGTDTQYFGPGTRLTVL.

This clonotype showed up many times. CDR3 sequence: CASKGQTSNQPQHF. Written as DNA, the CDR3 is TGTGCCAGCAAAGGGCAGACTAGCAATCAGCCCCAGCATTTT. V gene TRBV2 combines with J gene TRBJ1-5; D remains unclear. Germline V gives CDR1 SNHLY, CDR2 FYNNEI. CDR3 size: 14 residues. The V end was cut by 7 bases, the J end by 0 bases, with 10 bases between. The complete variable domain, with remaining parts taken from reference TRBV2 and TRBJ1-5, reads EPEVTQTPSHQVTQMGQEVILRCVPISNHLYFYWYRQILGQKVEFLVSFYNNEISEKSEIFDDQFSVERPDGSNFTLKIRSTKLEDSAMYFCASKGQTSNQPQHFGDGTRLSIL.

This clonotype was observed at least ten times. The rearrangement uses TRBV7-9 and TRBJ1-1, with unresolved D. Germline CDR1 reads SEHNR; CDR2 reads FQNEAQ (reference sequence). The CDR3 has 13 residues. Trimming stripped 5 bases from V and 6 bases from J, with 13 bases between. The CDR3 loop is CASSTPGPSEAFF. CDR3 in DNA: TGTGCCAGCAGCACTCCCGGGCCCTCTGAAGCTTTCTTT.

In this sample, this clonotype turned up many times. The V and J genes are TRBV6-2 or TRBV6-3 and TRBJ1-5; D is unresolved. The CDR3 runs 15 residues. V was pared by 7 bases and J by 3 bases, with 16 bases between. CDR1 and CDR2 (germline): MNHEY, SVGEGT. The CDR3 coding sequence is TGTGCCAGCACCACCAATGGGCAGGACAATCAGCCCCAGCATTTT. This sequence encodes CASTTNGQDNQPQHF.

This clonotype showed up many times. CDR3 sequence reads: CASSFEATNEKLFF. The CDR3 bases are TGTGCCAGCAGTTTCGAGGCAACTAATGAAAAACTGTTTTTT. V gene TRBV28 combines with J gene TRBJ1-4; no clear D gene. Germline CDR1 and CDR2: MDHEN and SYDVKM. CDR3 length: 14 residues. Trimming cost V 3 bases and J 0 bases, with 5 bases left between them.

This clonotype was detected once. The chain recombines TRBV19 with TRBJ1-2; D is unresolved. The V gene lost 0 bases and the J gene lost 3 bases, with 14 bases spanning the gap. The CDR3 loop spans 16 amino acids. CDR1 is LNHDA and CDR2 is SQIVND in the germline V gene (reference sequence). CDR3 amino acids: CASSIDQRGTDYGYTF. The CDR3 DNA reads TGTGCCAGTAGTATAGATCAACGGGGAACGGACTATGGCTACACCTTC.